The entry below gives a single T cell receptor (beta chain) sequence along with its context. Its cognate antigen is unknown. The data are from a study of T-cell reconstitution after alpha-beta-depleted transplantation in children. Overall study findings and caveats: The main origin of T-cell counts and diversity one year after transplant was newly produced T cells. The high TCRbeta diversity at day 60 in some patients came from surviving recipient T cells and thymic progenitors. Reports say that about two months after transplant, the alpha-beta T cells came out of several hundred graft clones that had expanded.

V lost 1 base and J lost 11, with 18 bases in between. Germline CDR1 and CDR2: MGHRA and YSYEKL. This CDR3 has 15 residues. Unique molecular identifiers were incorporated when the TCRbeta library was constructed. TCRdb redid the calling of the PCR reads with MiXCR, one entry per CDR3 protein. The data contain some 840,000 distinct CDR3 sequences, 15% to 20% of them singletons. V usage is TRBV4-1 and J usage is TRBJ1-5; D possibly corresponds to TRBD1 (5 bases). This specimen consisted of PBMCs, mostly from graft donor cells, obtained 360 days after TCRalphabeta/CD19-depleted stem cell transplant. The sequence was collected from a male patient aged 10-17 years who had a stem cell transplant for acute lymphoblastic leukemia, so the T cells may come from the graft donor. For the CDR3, the DNA is TGCGCCAGCAGCCAAGCGTTCGCAGGGATAGGGACCCAGCATTTT. The encoded protein is CASSQAFAGIGTQHF.